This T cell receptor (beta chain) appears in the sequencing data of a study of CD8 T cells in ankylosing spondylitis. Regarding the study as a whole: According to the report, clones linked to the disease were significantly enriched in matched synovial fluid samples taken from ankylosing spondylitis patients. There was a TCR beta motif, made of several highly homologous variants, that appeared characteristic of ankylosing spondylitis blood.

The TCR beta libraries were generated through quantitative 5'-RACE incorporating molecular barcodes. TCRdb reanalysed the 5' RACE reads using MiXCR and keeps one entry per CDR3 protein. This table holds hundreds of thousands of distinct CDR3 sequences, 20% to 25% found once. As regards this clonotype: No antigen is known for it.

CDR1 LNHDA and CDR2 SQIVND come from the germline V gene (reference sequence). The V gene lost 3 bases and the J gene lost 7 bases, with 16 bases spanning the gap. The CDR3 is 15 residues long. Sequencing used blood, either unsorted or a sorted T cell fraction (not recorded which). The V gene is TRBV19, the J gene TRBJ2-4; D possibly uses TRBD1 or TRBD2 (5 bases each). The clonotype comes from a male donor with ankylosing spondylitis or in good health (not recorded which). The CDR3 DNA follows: TGTGCCAGTAGTATTGCGTCCACAGAGGGGAACATTCAGTACTTC. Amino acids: CASSIASTEGNIQYF.